These 4 T cell receptor beta chains share one sample of origin, sequenced in a study of blood T cell repertoires in COVID-19. Sequencing was performed with immunoSEQ multiplex PCR; in TCRdb, only in-frame clones are kept and a portion is missing. This table has around 220,000 clones, roughly 88% appearing once. Sequenced input: PBMCs or T cells enriched from blood (not recorded which). These receptors were taken from a woman aged 45-65 years with acute COVID-19.

V usage is TRBV9 and J usage is TRBJ2-5; TRBD1 agrees at 8 bases. Germline CDR1 reads SGDLS; CDR2 reads YYNGEE. This CDR3 comprises 15 residues. The junction had 8 bases not matched to a gene; V was cut back by 3 bases and J by 4 bases. The CDR3 here is CASSAGGLNGETQYF. The DNA of the CDR3 is TGTGCCAGCAGCGCAGGGGGCTTGAACGGAGAGACCCAGTACTTC.

The rearrangement joins TRBV18 to TRBJ1-4; the D gene is possibly TRBD1 (6 bases). Per the germline V gene, CDR1 is KGHSH and CDR2 is LQKENI. V shed 3 bases and J shed 7 bases, with 18 bases lying between them. CDR3 length: 16 amino acids. Here the CDR3 reads CASSPLTQGMGEKLFF. CDR3 DNA sequence: TGTGCCAGCTCACCCCTAACTCAGGGGATGGGTGAAAAACTGTTTTTT.

The chain has TRBV28 and TRBJ2-7; tentative D call: TRBD1 (6 bases). This CDR3 is built from 14 residues. Germline values: CDR1 MDHEN, CDR2 SYDVKM. V was shortened by 5 bases and J by 3 bases, with 14 bases between the two germline ends. The CDR3 DNA is TGTGCCAGCAGTGATGGGGACAAATACTACGAGCAGTACTTC. Its translation is CASSDGDKYYEQYF.

This chain joins TRBV7-9 and TRBJ2-3, with D unresolved. Germline-derived CDR1 and CDR2 are SEHNR and FQNEAQ (reference sequence). V was trimmed by 5 bases and J by 1 base, leaving 16 bases between them. The CDR3 runs 16 residues. The CDR3 region has the DNA TGTGCCAGCAGCGATTTATTAGCAGTCCGCACAGATACGCAGTATTTT. Encoded protein: CASSDLLAVRTDTQYF.